The entry that follows covers one T cell receptor beta chain sequence. Its specificity is unknown. This record belongs to a study of blood T cells in healthy people across ages. Study-level findings and limits: Versus aged donors, long-lived donors had higher diversity and more naive CD4+ cells.

A J-beta primer mix and a sample-barcoded 5' primer were used in a second PCR of roughly 7 to 12 cycles. The template-switch adaptor was a 5' adaptor with 12 random nucleotides. It tagged each cDNA molecule. TCRdb reanalysed the 5' RACE reads using MiXCR and keeps one entry per CDR3 protein. The repertoire holds more than 1 million distinct CDR3 sequences, with over 35% as singletons. In germline, CDR1 is MNHEY, CDR2 SMNVEV (reference sequence). Trimming stripped 6 bases from V and 12 bases from J, with 14 bases between. This CDR3 has 11 amino acids. The rearrangement joins TRBV27 to TRBJ1-1; D may be TRBD1 (6 bases). The sample taken for sequencing was blood. This TCR was sampled from a woman between 55 and 75 years old in good health. As DNA, the CDR3 is TGTGCCAGCAGGACCACAGGGTTTTCTTTCTTT. This encodes CASRTTGFSFF.